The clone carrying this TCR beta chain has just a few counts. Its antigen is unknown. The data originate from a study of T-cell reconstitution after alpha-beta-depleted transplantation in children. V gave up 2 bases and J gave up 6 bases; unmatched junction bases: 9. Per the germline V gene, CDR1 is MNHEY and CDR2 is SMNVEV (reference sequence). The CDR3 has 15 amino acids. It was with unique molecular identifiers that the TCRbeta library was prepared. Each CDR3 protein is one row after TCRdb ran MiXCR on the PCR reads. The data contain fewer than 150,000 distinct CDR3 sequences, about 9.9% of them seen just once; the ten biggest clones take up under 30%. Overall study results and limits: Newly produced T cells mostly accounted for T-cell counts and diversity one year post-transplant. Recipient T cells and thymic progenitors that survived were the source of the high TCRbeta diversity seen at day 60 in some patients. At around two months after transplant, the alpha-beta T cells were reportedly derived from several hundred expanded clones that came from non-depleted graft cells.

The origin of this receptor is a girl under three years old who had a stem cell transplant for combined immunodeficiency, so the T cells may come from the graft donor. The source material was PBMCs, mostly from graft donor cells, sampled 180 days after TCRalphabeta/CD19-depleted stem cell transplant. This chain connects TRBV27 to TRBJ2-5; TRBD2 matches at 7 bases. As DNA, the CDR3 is TGTGCCAGCAGTTTAGCATCTAGCGGTGAGCAGACCCAGTACTTC. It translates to CASSLASSGEQTQYF.